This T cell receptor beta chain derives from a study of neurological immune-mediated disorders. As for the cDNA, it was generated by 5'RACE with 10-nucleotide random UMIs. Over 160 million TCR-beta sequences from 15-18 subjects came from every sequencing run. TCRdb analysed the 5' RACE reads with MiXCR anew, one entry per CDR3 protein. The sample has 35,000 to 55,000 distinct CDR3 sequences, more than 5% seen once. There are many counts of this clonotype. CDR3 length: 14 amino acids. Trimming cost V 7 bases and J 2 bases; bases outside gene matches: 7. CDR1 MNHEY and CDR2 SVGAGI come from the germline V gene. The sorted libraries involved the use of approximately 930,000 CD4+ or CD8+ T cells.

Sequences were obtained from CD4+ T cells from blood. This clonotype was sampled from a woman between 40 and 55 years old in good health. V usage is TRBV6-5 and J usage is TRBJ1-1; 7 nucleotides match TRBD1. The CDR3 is CASTRGTVNTEAFF. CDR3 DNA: TGTGCCAGCACCAGGGGGACTGTTAACACTGAAGCTTTCTTT.